This TCR beta chain derives from a study of shared clonotypes between healthy human individuals (TCRdb year 2020). Background for the entire study: The cohort comprised a couple of women and three men aged 18 to 49 years. For each donor, CD4 naive and CD4 memory were each given three plates, CD8 naive was given two plates, and CD8 memory was given one plate. To estimate repertoire size and how much clonotypes are shared between individuals, the study performed deep sequencing of blood TCR repertoires from a few healthy adults. Leukapheresis yielded between about 0.94 and 8.9 billion PBMCs per donor. To increase sequencing depth and limit assay-specific biases, different laboratories used diverse techniques to prepare libraries and sequence TCR repertoires.

The investigation overall reported the following: Based on pairwise subsampling, the degree of clonotype sharing among donors was expected to be affected by sequencing depth. Rarefaction of sorted-subset datasets indicated incomplete sequencing despite the large sequencing depth. Naive subsets generally had larger estimated clonotype richness than memory subsets did. When a handful of donors were compared, the shared fraction of clonotypes was around 4.6% for naive CD4, approximately 3.5% for naive CD8, 2.3% for memory CD4, and roughly 0.4% for memory CD8. Sampling was restricted to blood, and TCR repertoires in tissues likely differ from the TCR repertoires found in blood. Higher generation probabilities were observed for clonotypes shared by all four sorted-subset donors than for non-shared clonotypes. The genetic and exposure-history diversity represented was limited by the small number of donors.

For the CD8 naive samples, CD45RO-negative cells were positively selected for CCR7, yielding a CD45RA+CCR7+ population from which TemRA cells were excluded. Donors were healthy HIV-negative adults with no recently reported acute infections or vaccinations. Only Caucasian adults living in Nashville, Tennessee, USA were represented among the donors. Blood was collected by leukapheresis, and PBMCs were isolated by Ficoll-Histopaque density gradient centrifugation and then cryopreserved in liquid nitrogen vapor phase. Analytical flow cytometry was used to check the purity and quantity of every magnetically sorted T cell population. Genomic DNA was isolated from each sorted fraction and quantified by UV absorbance on a Nanodrop 2000c. Details on this clone: Its cognate antigen has yet to be identified. No much larger clone exists at a distance of one base, and base qualities are not known.

Using the deep immunoSEQ assay, TCR CDR3 regions were amplified from genomic DNA by multiplex PCR. Genomic DNA extracted from each cell subset was distributed evenly over all wells of several immunoSEQ 96-well plates, and each plate served as one replicate. For sorted subsets, each replicate PCR was loaded with around 220 ng genomic DNA, equivalent to about 33,000 T cell genomes. Purified libraries were measured with a Qubit 3.0 fluorometer, size-checked on a Bioanalyzer 2100, and measured again with the KAPA Library Quantification kit. A separate single-read 150-cycle Illumina NextSeq 550 flow cell was used to sequence each immunoSEQ 96-well plate. Per the authors' processing: The immunoSEQ output contained only junctional sequences without quality scores, so filtering could not match that applied to full-length reads. To assign V/J genes and CDR3, sequences were annotated against IMGT germline references using PyIR, a Python wrapper for IgBLAST v1.9. Reads with weak V/J assignments (E-value above 1e-6), missing CDR3, stop codons, out-of-frame junctions, or ambiguous translated residues were removed. V3J clonotypes were defined by identical inferred V gene, J gene, and CDR3 amino acid sequence. To compute the percentage overlap between repertoires, the number of shared unique clonotypes was divided by the size of the smaller repertoire. Three approaches were used to assess repertoire richness: RTK rarefaction, the Chao1 estimator, and Recon v2.1 estimates of unobserved clonotypes. For all TCRbeta clonotypes obtained by the gDNA method from a handful of donors, generation probabilities were computed with OLGA. The clones in this table, taken by TCRdb from immuneACCESS, are in-frame only. Not every clone is retained; where verified, under half of the shortfall comes from an unresolved V gene, and the cause of the rest is unknown. Clone size and V and J calls were adopted from that table, with D and trimming inferred from the DNA. Across this sample there are hundreds of thousands of clones, with 92% seen only once. The ten largest account for 20% to 30% of the sample.

Counted from cysteine to phenylalanine, this CDR3 has 17 amino acids. Of the read, only the CDR3 DNA is kept; its 51 bases are in frame from base 1. Taken from the germline V gene, the CDR1 and CDR2 loops are SGHDN and FVKESK. A distance of 14 bases separates the germline ends of V and J, which lose 0 bases and 3 bases respectively. Recombination linked TRBV14 to TRBJ2-2, with the D gene uncertain. Sequencing was performed on naive CD8+ T cells sorted from blood. The cell subset or site tag for this specimen amounts to: CD45RA+CCR7+. This TCR came from a man younger than 40 in good health. This receptor has the CDR3 CASSQDTPTFHTGELFF. The DNA is TGTGCCAGCAGCCAAGATACGCCCACATTTCACACCGGGGAGCTGTTTTTT.